This record looks at one TCR beta chain sequence and its context. The data originate from a study of blood T cell repertoires in COVID-19. The wider study: PBMCs, B-cell-depleted T cells, or T cells were the source of the cDNA or gDNA that made up the material.

Authors' processing steps: Estimates of nucleated cell counts were drawn from the amplification of reference gene primers. The table came from immunoSEQ multiplex PCR; TCRdb's copy has only in-frame clones and leaves some out. The DNA gave D and trimming, while V, J and clone size come from that table. The profile shows about 240,000 clones, 85% of them singletons. This clonotype was obtained from a woman aged 55 to 70 with active or convalescent COVID-19. The specimen sequenced was peripheral blood.

CDR3 in amino acids: CASSEQGDNQPQHF. For the CDR3, the DNA is TGTGCCAGCTCGGAACAGGGGGACAATCAGCCCCAGCATTTT. The V gene is TRBV18, the J gene TRBJ1-5; TRBD1 aligns across 8 bases. CDR1 KGHSH and CDR2 LQKENI come from the germline V gene. J lost 3 bases, V lost 6 bases, and 4 bases had no gene match. This CDR3 comprises 14 residues.